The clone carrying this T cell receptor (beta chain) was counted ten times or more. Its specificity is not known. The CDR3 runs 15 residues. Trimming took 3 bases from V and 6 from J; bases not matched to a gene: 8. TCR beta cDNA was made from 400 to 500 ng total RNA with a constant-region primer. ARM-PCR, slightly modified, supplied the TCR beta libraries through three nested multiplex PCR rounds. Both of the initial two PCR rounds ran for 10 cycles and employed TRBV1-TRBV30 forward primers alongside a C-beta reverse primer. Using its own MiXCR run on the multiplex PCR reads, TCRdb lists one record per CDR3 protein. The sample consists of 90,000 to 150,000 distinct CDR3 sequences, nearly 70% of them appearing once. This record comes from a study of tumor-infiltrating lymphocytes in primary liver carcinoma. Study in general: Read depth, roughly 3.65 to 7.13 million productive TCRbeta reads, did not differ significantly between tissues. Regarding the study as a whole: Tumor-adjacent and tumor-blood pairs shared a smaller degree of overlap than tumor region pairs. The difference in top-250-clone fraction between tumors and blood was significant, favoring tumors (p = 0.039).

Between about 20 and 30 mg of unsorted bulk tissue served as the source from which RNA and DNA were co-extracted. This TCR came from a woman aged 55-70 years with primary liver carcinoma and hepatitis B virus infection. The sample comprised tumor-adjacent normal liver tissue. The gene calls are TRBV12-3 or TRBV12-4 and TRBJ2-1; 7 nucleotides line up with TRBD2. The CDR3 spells CASSLGLAEGNEQFF. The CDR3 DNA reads TGTGCCAGCAGTTTGGGGCTAGCGGAAGGCAATGAGCAGTTCTTC.